Listed below are T cell receptor beta chains from one sample, sequenced in a study of T cell changes during pregnancy in multiple sclerosis. Clones were read by immunoSEQ multiplex PCR, and TCRdb kept only the in-frame ones, dropping some. The data hold about 25,000 clones, with approximately 86% observed a single time. Specimen: CD8+ T cells from peripheral blood mononuclear cells, collected in the first trimester of pregnancy. The origin of the receptors is a female donor in good health, enrolled as a control in a pregnancy study. CDR3s include the opening cysteine and the closing phenylalanine or tryptophan. A D gene is named only where the DNA matches it firmly. Only some rows state a clone size, as once, few, many or a class for expanded clones.

j_call,d_call,v_call,clone_size,cdr3_nt,cdr3_aa
TRBJ1-1,NA,TRBV5-6,NA,TGTGCCAGCAGCTTGGCCGGTAACACTGAAGCTTTCTTT,CASSLAGNTEAFF
TRBJ2-7,NA,TRBV4-3,NA,TGCGCCAGCAGCCCTCGTCGGACAGAGGCATCCTACGAGCAGTACTTC,CASSPRRTEASYEQYF
TRBJ2-1,TRBD2,TRBV6-1,medium-sized,TGTGCCAGCAGTGAAGGGACGGGGGGGTACAATGAGCAGTTCTTC,CASSEGTGGYNEQFF
TRBJ2-3,NA,TRBV15,NA,TGTGCCACCAGCAGAGATAGGGGGGGAGGCACAGATACGCAGTATTTT,CATSRDRGGGTDTQYF
TRBJ1-1,NA,TRBV11-2,NA,TGTGCCAGCAGCTTAGATCATTCAGGGTTGTCCACTGAAGCTTTCTTT,CASSLDHSGLSTEAFF
TRBJ1-5,NA,TRBV4-1,few,TGCGCCAGCAGCTACGGGACAAGAAGCAATCAGCCCCAGCATTTT,CASSYGTRSNQPQHF
TRBJ2-1,NA,TRBV9,NA,TGTGCCAGCAGCGTAGCAAGGGGCCTTTCTTATGAGCAGTTCTTC,CASSVARGLSYEQFF
TRBJ2-2,NA,TRBV4-1,NA,TGCGCCAGCAGCACCGAGGGCACCGGGGAGCTGTTTTTT,CASSTEGTGELFF
TRBJ2-3,NA,TRBV27,NA,TGTGCCAGCAGTTTATCATTGGCAGAAGATACGCAGTATTTT,CASSLSLAEDTQYF
TRBJ1-4,NA,TRBV13,hyperexpanded,TGTGCCAGCAGCTTATCCGGCTGGGGCGGGAGAGAAAAACTGTTTTTT,CASSLSGWGGREKLFF
TRBJ2-1,TRBD2,TRBV4-2,NA,TGTGCCAGCAGCCTAGGGCGGGGGGCGAGCAATGAGCAGTTCTTC,CASSLGRGASNEQFF
TRBJ2-2,NA,TRBV2,once,TGTGCCAGCAGTGAAGAAGGACAGCCCCTCTCCTCCACCGGGGAGCTGTTTTTT,CASSEEGQPLSSTGELFF
TRBJ2-7,TRBD2,TRBV28,NA,TGTGCCAGCAGTTTAAACCGGGGGGGGTACGAGCAGTACTTC,CASSLNRGGYEQYF
TRBJ2-1,TRBD2,TRBV6-1,NA,TGTGCCAGCAGTGAAGCCCAGGGAGGGAATGAGCAGTTCTTC,CASSEAQGGNEQFF
TRBJ2-5,TRBD1,TRBV7-7,NA,TGTGCTAGCAGCCCGGGACAGGGGGCACAAGAGACCCAGTACTTC,CASSPGQGAQETQYF
TRBJ2-1,NA,TRBV6-5,NA,TGTGCCAGCAGTTACAGCGCATACAATGAGCAGTTCTTC,CASSYSAYNEQFF
TRBJ2-3,TRBD2,TRBV4-1,NA,TGCGCCAGCAGCCAGCCGGGACTAGTCCCAGATACGCAGTATTTT,CASSQPGLVPDTQYF
TRBJ2-3,NA,TRBV28,NA,TGTGCCAGCAGTCCCCCCTTGACGGGAACTAGCACAGATACGCAGTATTTT,CASSPPLTGTSTDTQYF
TRBJ2-7,NA,TRBV25-1,once,TGTGCCAGCAGGGGGCTTGCTTACACCGAGCAGTACTTC,CASRGLAYTEQYF
TRBJ1-2,NA,TRBV19,NA,TGTGCCAGTAGTACCTACGGGGGGGAGAGTGGCTACACCTTC,CASSTYGGESGYTF
TRBJ2-1,NA,TRBV7-8,NA,TGTGCCAGCAGCTTACGCGGCAATGAGCAGTTCTTC,CASSLRGNEQFF
TRBJ2-7,NA,TRBV2,NA,TGTGCCAGCAGTGAAGGACAGTCCTACGAGCAGTACTTC,CASSEGQSYEQYF
TRBJ2-2,TRBD1,TRBV9,few,TGTGCCAGCAGCGTAGTTCCCACCGGGACAGGGGGATACACCGGGGAGCTGTTTTTT,CASSVVPTGTGGYTGELFF
TRBJ1-2,NA,TRBV5-1,NA,TGCGCCAGCAGCGAAGAGCCCTGGGAGGACCTTAACTATGGCTACACCTTC,CASSEEPWEDLNYGYTF
TRBJ2-7,NA,TRBV2,many,TGTGCCAGCGATGAGGGGGATATAACCTACGAGCAGTACTTC,CASDEGDITYEQYF
TRBJ2-7,TRBD1,TRBV30,NA,TGTGCCTGGCATCAAAGACAGGGCAAGGAGCAGTACTTC,CAWHQRQGKEQYF
TRBJ2-1,TRBD2,TRBV7-9,once,TGTGCCAGCAGCTTATACAGCGGGGGGTTCTACAATGAGCAGTTCTTC,CASSLYSGGFYNEQFF
TRBJ2-7,TRBD1,TRBV7-6,NA,TGTGCCAGCAGCGGAGGACAGGGGAACGAGCAGTACTTC,CASSGGQGNEQYF
TRBJ1-5,NA,TRBV5-5,NA,TGTGCCAGCAGCTTTGGCCATAGCAATCAGCCCCAGCATTTT,CASSFGHSNQPQHF
TRBJ1-5,NA,TRBV25-1,NA,TGTGCCAGCAGTACAGTAGGCAATCAGCCCCAGCATTTT,CASSTVGNQPQHF
TRBJ1-5,NA,TRBV28,NA,TGTGCCAGCAGGTCCGTCGGAGGCCAGCCCCAGCATTTT,CASRSVGGQPQHF
TRBJ1-5,NA,TRBV28,few,TGTGCCAGCAGTTTGGCAGGGGCATACAATCAGCCCCAGCATTTT,CASSLAGAYNQPQHF
TRBJ1-5,NA,TRBV27,NA,TGTGCCAGCAGTTCCATAGGGGGTACCGAGGAGCGCAATCAGCCCCAGCATTTT,CASSSIGGTEERNQPQHF
TRBJ1-6,TRBD1,TRBV9,NA,TGTGCCAGCAGCGTAGGAGGACAGGGGAATAATTCACCCCTCCACTTT,CASSVGGQGNNSPLHF
TRBJ1-5,TRBD1,TRBV7-9,NA,TGTGCCAGCAGCTTATCCCAGACAGGGGCAGATCAGCCCCAGCATTTT,CASSLSQTGADQPQHF
TRBJ1-4,NA,TRBV18,NA,TGTGCCAGCTCAAAGCGGGGGAGGCAGGTCAATGAAAAACTGTTTTTT,CASSKRGRQVNEKLFF
TRBJ2-1,TRBD1,TRBV5-1,NA,TGCGCCAGCAGCCCCGGGACAGGGGAAGGAAATGAGCAGTTCTTC,CASSPGTGEGNEQFF
TRBJ2-1,TRBD2,TRBV29-1,NA,TGCAGCGTTGAATACAGCGGGGTTTACAATGAGCAGTTCTTC,CSVEYSGVYNEQFF
TRBJ2-7,NA,TRBV5-6,medium-sized,TGTGCCAGCAGCTTCTTATATCAGGGATCCTACGAGCAGTACTTC,CASSFLYQGSYEQYF
TRBJ1-1,TRBD1,TRBV13,NA,TGTGCCAGCAGCTTAGAACAGGGGGCTTTGGTGACTGAAGCTTTCTTT,CASSLEQGALVTEAFF
TRBJ2-7,TRBD2,TRBV19,NA,TGTGCCAGTAGTCTTACCTCCGGGACTAGCGGGAGGTTCGAGCAGTACTTC,CASSLTSGTSGRFEQYF
TRBJ2-7,TRBD2,TRBV28,NA,TGTGCCAGCAGGGGAGGACTAGTCTCCTACGAGCAGTACTTC,CASRGGLVSYEQYF
TRBJ2-1,TRBD2,TRBV9,once,TGTGCCAGCAGCGCCCTAGCGGGGGGGCCAAGTGAGCAGTTCTTC,CASSALAGGPSEQFF
TRBJ2-7,NA,TRBV19,NA,TGTGCCAGTAGTACCCCGGAAGAGGGAAGTCCCTACGAGCAGTACTTC,CASSTPEEGSPYEQYF
TRBJ2-5,NA,TRBV11-3,NA,TGTGCCAGCAGCGCTCGGGAGACAGAGACCCAGTACTTC,CASSARETETQYF
TRBJ1-6,TRBD1,TRBV27,few,TGTGCCAGCAGTTACGACAGGGGAAATTCACCCCTCCACTTT,CASSYDRGNSPLHF
TRBJ2-7,TRBD2,TRBV18,NA,TGTGCCAGCTCACCAACTAGCGGGGGGGCACACGAGCAGTACTTC,CASSPTSGGAHEQYF
TRBJ2-1,TRBD2,TRBV30,NA,TGTGCCTGGAGTGTACGGGGACTAGCGGGATCGGATGAGCAGTTCTTC,CAWSVRGLAGSDEQFF